One T cell receptor (beta chain) is described in this entry. Vbeta (60) and Jbeta (13) primers were used in the PCR. The data were produced by immunoSEQ multiplex PCR, yet TCRdb's version contains in-frame clones alone and is incomplete. The table shows under 200,000 clones, with approximately 82% occurring only once. The CDR3 sequence is 15 residues long. From germline, CDR1 is ENHRY and CDR2 SYGVKD. V lost 4 bases and J 4 bases, leaving 16 bases between the germline ends. This specimen belongs to a study of cytomegalovirus exposure and HLA in healthy donors. Study overall: In a previous analysis, 120 million or so unique TCR beta sequences were found from roughly 180 million T cells.

The receptor was isolated from a man aged 45-65 years in good health and CMV-seropositive. This sequence joins TRBV10-3 and TRBJ1-2; D is possibly TRBD1 (5 bases). The material sequenced was PBMCs. CDR3 DNA: TGTGCCATCAGTGGACGTGGGGGGTCAGCCTATGGCTACACCTTC. Its translation: CAISGRGGSAYGYTF.